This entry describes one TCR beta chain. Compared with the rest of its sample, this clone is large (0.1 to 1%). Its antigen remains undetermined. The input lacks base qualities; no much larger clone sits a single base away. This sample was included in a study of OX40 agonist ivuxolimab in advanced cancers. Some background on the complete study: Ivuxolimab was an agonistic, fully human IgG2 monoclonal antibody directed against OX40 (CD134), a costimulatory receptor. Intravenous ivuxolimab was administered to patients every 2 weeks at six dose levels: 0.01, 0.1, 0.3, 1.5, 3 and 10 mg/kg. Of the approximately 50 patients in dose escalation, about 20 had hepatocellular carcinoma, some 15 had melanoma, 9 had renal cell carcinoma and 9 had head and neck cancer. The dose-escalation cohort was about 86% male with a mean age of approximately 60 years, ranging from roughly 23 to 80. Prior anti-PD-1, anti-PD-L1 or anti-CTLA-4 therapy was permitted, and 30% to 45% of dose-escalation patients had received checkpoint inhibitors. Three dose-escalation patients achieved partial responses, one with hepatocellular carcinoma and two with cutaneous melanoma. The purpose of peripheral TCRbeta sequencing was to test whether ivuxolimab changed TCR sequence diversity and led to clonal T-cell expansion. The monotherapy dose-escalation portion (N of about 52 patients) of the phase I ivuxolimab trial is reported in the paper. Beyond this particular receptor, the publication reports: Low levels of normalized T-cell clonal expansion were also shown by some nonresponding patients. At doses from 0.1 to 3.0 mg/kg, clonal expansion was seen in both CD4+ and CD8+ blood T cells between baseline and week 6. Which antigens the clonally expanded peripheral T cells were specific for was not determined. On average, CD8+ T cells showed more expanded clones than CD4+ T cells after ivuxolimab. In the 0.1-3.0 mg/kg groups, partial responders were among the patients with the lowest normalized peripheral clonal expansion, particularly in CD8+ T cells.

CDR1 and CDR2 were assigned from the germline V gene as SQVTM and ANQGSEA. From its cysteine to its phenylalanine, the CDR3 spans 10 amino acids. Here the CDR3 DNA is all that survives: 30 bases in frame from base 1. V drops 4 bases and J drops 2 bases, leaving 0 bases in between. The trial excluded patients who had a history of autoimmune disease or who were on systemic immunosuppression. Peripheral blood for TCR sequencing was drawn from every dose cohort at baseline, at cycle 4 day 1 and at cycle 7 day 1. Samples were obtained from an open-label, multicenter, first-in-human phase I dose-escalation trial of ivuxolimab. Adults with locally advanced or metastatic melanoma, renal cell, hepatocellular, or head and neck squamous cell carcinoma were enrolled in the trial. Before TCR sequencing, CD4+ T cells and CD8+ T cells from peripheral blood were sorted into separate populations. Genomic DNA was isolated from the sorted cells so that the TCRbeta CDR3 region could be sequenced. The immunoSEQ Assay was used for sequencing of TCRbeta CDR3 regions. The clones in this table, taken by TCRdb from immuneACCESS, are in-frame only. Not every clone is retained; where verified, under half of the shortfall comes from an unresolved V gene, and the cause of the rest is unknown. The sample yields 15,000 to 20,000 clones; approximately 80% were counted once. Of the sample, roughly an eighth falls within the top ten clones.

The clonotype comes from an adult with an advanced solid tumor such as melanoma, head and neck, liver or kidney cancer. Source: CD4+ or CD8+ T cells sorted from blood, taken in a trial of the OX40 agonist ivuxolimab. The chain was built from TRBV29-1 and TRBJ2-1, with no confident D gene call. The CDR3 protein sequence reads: CSVAYNEQFF. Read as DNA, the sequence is TGCAGCGTTGCCTACAATGAGCAGTTCTTC.